The 10 T cell receptor beta chains given below trace back to one sample, sequenced in a study of CD8 T cells in ankylosing spondylitis. TCRdb reprocessed the 5' RACE reads with MiXCR, giving one entry per CDR3 protein. The sample holds 200,000 to 300,000 distinct CDR3 sequences; roughly a quarter are singletons and the top ten take more than 0.6%. The sequencing input was blood, either unsorted or a sorted T cell fraction (not recorded which). These receptors all stem from a male donor with ankylosing spondylitis or in good health (not recorded which).

This clonotype was found a few times. This rearrangement joins TRBV9 to TRBJ2-1, with 9 bases fitting TRBD2. CDR1 and CDR2 (germline): SGDLS, YYNGEE. This CDR3 is built from 13 residues. The V and J ends lost 6 bases and 9 bases, in that order; junction bases with no gene match: 7. The CDR3 bases are TGTGCCAGCACTCGCGGGGGGGCCGTTGAGCAGTTCTTC. Its protein is CASTRGGAVEQFF.

This chain joins TRBV5-1 and TRBJ2-6; D is undetermined. Per germline, CDR1 SGHRS and CDR2 YFSETQ. The CDR3 contains 14 residues. Trimming stripped 4 bases from V and 2 bases from J, with 7 bases between. The CDR3 bases are TGCGCCAGCAGCCCACGTCCTGGGGCCAACGTCCTGACTTTC. Translated: CASSPRPGANVLTF. Based on the CDR3 plus reference TRBV5-1 and TRBJ2-6, the full variable domain is KAGVTQTPRYLIKTRGQQVTLSCSPISGHRSVSWYQQTPGQGLQFLFEYFSETQRNKGNFPGRFSGRQFSNSRSEMNVSTLELGDSALYLCASSPRPGANVLTFGAGSRLTVL.

Many counts were recorded for this clonotype. J is TRBJ2-7 and V is TRBV2; TRBD1 agrees at 7 bases. CDR3 length: 12 residues. Germline V gene data show CDR1 as SNHLY and CDR2 as FYNNEI. Trimming cost V 11 bases and J 3 bases; bases outside gene matches: 7. The CDR3 sequence is CACHRGGYEQYF. CDR3 bases: TGTGCCTGCCACAGGGGCGGCTACGAGCAGTACTTC.

This chain joins TRBV12-3 or TRBV12-4 and TRBJ2-5; 7 nucleotides agree with TRBD1. The CDR3 runs 16 residues. V lost 2 bases, J lost 5 bases, and 11 bases stayed unmatched. The CDR3 loop reads CASSLTPDRDGETQYF. Here the CDR3 DNA reads TGTGCCAGCAGTTTAACCCCCGACAGGGATGGGGAGACCCAGTACTTC.

This clonotype occurred a few times. The chain carries TRBV29-1 and TRBJ2-7; D unclear. The germline V gene has CDR1 SQVTM and CDR2 ANQGSEA. V lost 5 bases, J lost 0 bases, and 11 bases lay in between. This CDR3 is 13 amino acids long. This CDR3 reads CSVRPDSSYEQYF. The DNA of the CDR3 is TGCAGCGTTCGTCCAGATAGCTCCTACGAGCAGTACTTC.

V gene TRBV20-1 combines with J gene TRBJ2-5, with unresolved D. In germline, CDR1 is DFQATT, CDR2 SNEGSKA (reference sequence). V lost 3 bases and J lost 5, with 10 bases in between. The CDR3 sequence is 12 residues long. CDR3 amino acids: CSASLVGETQYF. Here the CDR3 DNA reads TGCAGTGCTAGTTTGGTGGGGGAGACCCAGTACTTC.

V gene TRBV5-4 combines with J gene TRBJ2-3; 9 bases agree with TRBD2. Germline CDR1 and CDR2: SGHNT and YYREEE (reference sequence). With 4 bases clipped from V and 4 bases from J, the junction kept 7 bases outside the gene matches. The CDR3 contains 15 residues. CDR3 sequence reads: CASSTGTSFSDTQYF. The DNA of the CDR3 is TGTGCCAGCAGCACCGGGACTAGCTTCTCAGATACGCAGTATTTT.

V and J are TRBV5-3 and TRBJ2-5; 13 nucleotides agree with TRBD2. TRBV5-3 is reported as an ORF; its role is uncertain. The CDR3 sequence is 16 residues long. The trim removed 7 bases at V and 1 base at J, leaving 7 bases unmatched. The CDR3 protein is CARGTSGAIFQETQYF. The DNA of the CDR3 is TGTGCCAGAGGGACTAGCGGGGCCATCTTCCAAGAGACCCAGTACTTC.

The chain employs TRBV20-1 and TRBJ2-4; D perhaps matches TRBD1 (7 bases). The CDR3 is 15 residues long. CDR1 and CDR2 from the germline V gene are DFQATT and SNEGSKA (reference sequence). Trimming took 3 bases from V and 1 from J, leaving 13 bases between them. CDR3 protein: CSASRGVVAKNIQYF. The CDR3 bases are TGCAGTGCTAGCAGGGGGGTTGTGGCCAAAAACATTCAGTACTTC.

The chain carries TRBV20-1 and TRBJ2-7, with 9 bases matching TRBD2. Germline V gene lookup returns CDR1 DFQATT and CDR2 SNEGSKA (reference sequence). The CDR3 runs 14 residues. J gave up 6 bases and V 2 bases, and 8 bases lay outside the gene matches. CDR3 region: CSARRAGGLSEQYF. The CDR3 DNA reads as TGCAGTGCTAGAAGGGCGGGGGGGCTTTCCGAGCAGTACTTC.